Listed below are T cell receptor beta chains from one sample, sequenced in a study of T cells in Graves' hyperthyroidism and ophthalmopathy. One entry per CDR3 protein results from TCRdb running MiXCR on the multiplex PCR reads. The sample shows around 400,000 distinct CDR3 sequences, around a sixth of them seen only once. Sequenced sample: blood. The receptors originated from a woman between 18 and 29 years old with Graves' hyperthyroidism that later progressed to Graves' ophthalmopathy. CDR3s include the opening cysteine and the closing phenylalanine or tryptophan. Each record gives: D gene, J gene, clone size, V gene, CDR3 protein, CDR3 DNA. The D gene is left open where the match is weak. Where a row states a size, it is once, few, many or the class of an expanded clone; other rows omit it.

d_gene: TRBD2; j_gene: TRBJ2-1; abundance: many; v_gene: TRBV20-1; CDR3aa: CSAWTSGGDEQFF; CDR3nt: TGCAGTGCCTGGACTAGCGGGGGTGATGAGCAGTTCTTC
d_gene: TRBD1; j_gene: TRBJ1-5; abundance: -; v_gene: TRBV19; CDR3aa: CASSIGPWTGHNQPQHF; CDR3nt: TGTGCCAGTAGTATAGGCCCCTGGACAGGGCACAATCAGCCCCAGCATTTT
d_gene: -; j_gene: TRBJ1-5; abundance: -; v_gene: TRBV19; CDR3aa: CASSIAGYSNQPQHF; CDR3nt: TGTGCCAGTAGTATAGCGGGGTATAGCAATCAGCCCCAGCATTTT
d_gene: -; j_gene: TRBJ1-5; abundance: -; v_gene: TRBV18; CDR3aa: CASSSRVDQPQHF; CDR3nt: TGTGCCAGCTCCTCCCGTGTGGATCAGCCCCAGCATTTT
d_gene: -; j_gene: TRBJ1-1; abundance: many; v_gene: TRBV12-3/TRBV12-4; CDR3aa: CASSFLRRDLGRKNTEAFF; CDR3nt: TGTGCCAGCAGTTTTCTCCGACGGGATTTAGGACGGAAGAACACTGAAGCTTTCTTT
d_gene: -; j_gene: TRBJ2-7; abundance: -; v_gene: TRBV4-2; CDR3aa: CASSPSIGTAQGEQYF; CDR3nt: TGTGCCAGCAGCCCAAGTATTGGAACCGCGCAAGGCGAGCAGTACTTC
d_gene: -; j_gene: TRBJ2-1; abundance: -; v_gene: TRBV4-3; CDR3aa: CASSQRGGAYEQFF; CDR3nt: TGCGCCAGCAGCCAACGAGGAGGGGCCTACGAGCAGTTCTTC
d_gene: TRBD2; j_gene: TRBJ2-7; abundance: many; v_gene: TRBV13; CDR3aa: CASSLGLGTSGRSPYEQYF; CDR3nt: TGTGCCAGCAGCTTAGGCCTCGGGACTAGCGGGAGGTCCCCCTACGAGCAGTACTTC
d_gene: -; j_gene: TRBJ2-3; abundance: few; v_gene: TRBV2; CDR3aa: CASSVDGSPGDTQYF; CDR3nt: TGTGCCAGCAGTGTTGACGGGAGCCCTGGCGATACGCAGTATTTT
d_gene: -; j_gene: TRBJ1-1; abundance: few; v_gene: TRBV25-1; CDR3aa: CASRGLEGTEAFF; CDR3nt: TGTGCCAGCAGGGGTCTTGAGGGCACTGAAGCTTTCTTT
d_gene: TRBD1; j_gene: TRBJ2-7; abundance: many; v_gene: TRBV11-2; CDR3aa: CASSIGTELYEQYF; CDR3nt: TGTGCCAGCAGTATTGGGACAGAGCTCTACGAGCAGTACTTC
d_gene: -; j_gene: TRBJ1-2; abundance: -; v_gene: TRBV14; CDR3aa: CASSQARGYGYTF; CDR3nt: TGTGCCAGCAGCCAAGCACGGGGCTATGGCTACACCTTC
d_gene: TRBD1; j_gene: TRBJ2-3; abundance: few; v_gene: TRBV15; CDR3aa: CATSRTRGRTDTQYF; CDR3nt: TGTGCCACCAGCAGAACCAGGGGGCGGACAGATACGCAGTATTTT
d_gene: TRBD1; j_gene: TRBJ2-3; abundance: many; v_gene: TRBV20-1; CDR3aa: CSARGNRGNTDTQYF; CDR3nt: TGCAGTGCTAGAGGCAACAGGGGGAACACAGATACGCAGTATTTT
d_gene: TRBD2; j_gene: TRBJ2-1; abundance: many; v_gene: TRBV28; CDR3aa: CASSALAGGGYEQFF; CDR3nt: TGTGCCAGCAGCGCATTGGCGGGAGGAGGGTATGAGCAGTTCTTC
d_gene: -; j_gene: TRBJ2-1; abundance: many; v_gene: TRBV5-5; CDR3aa: CASSQRGEQFF; CDR3nt: TGTGCCAGCAGTCAGCGAGGCGAGCAGTTCTTC
d_gene: TRBD2; j_gene: TRBJ2-1; abundance: -; v_gene: TRBV20-1; CDR3aa: CSARDWRGTSESSYNEQFF; CDR3nt: TGCAGTGCTAGAGATTGGAGGGGGACTAGCGAAAGCTCCTACAATGAGCAGTTCTTC
d_gene: -; j_gene: TRBJ2-7; abundance: many; v_gene: TRBV24-1; CDR3aa: CATSDSFGQTYEQYF; CDR3nt: TGTGCCACCAGTGATTCCTTCGGACAGACCTACGAGCAGTACTTC
d_gene: -; j_gene: TRBJ1-4; abundance: -; v_gene: TRBV7-9; CDR3aa: CASSLGFQRASTNEKLFF; CDR3nt: TGTGCCAGCAGCTTAGGGTTTCAGCGCGCCTCAACTAATGAAAAACTGTTTTTT
d_gene: TRBD2; j_gene: TRBJ2-1; abundance: many; v_gene: TRBV7-9; CDR3aa: CASSPASGRASGEQFF; CDR3nt: TGTGCCAGCAGCCCTGCTAGCGGGAGGGCCTCGGGGGAGCAGTTCTTC
d_gene: -; j_gene: TRBJ2-3; abundance: many; v_gene: TRBV15; CDR3aa: CATRAGGEITDTQYF; CDR3nt: TGTGCCACAAGAGCAGGGGGGGAGATCACAGATACGCAGTATTTT
d_gene: TRBD2; j_gene: TRBJ2-1; abundance: few; v_gene: TRBV20-1; CDR3aa: CSASAGEDEQFF; CDR3nt: TGCAGTGCTAGTGCGGGAGAGGATGAGCAGTTCTTC
d_gene: TRBD1; j_gene: TRBJ1-1; abundance: -; v_gene: TRBV27; CDR3aa: CASSMTGSEAFF; CDR3nt: TGTGCCAGCAGTATGACAGGGTCTGAAGCTTTCTTT
d_gene: TRBD1; j_gene: TRBJ1-3; abundance: few; v_gene: TRBV6-5; CDR3aa: CASSYSGQGNGNTIYF; CDR3nt: TGTGCCAGCAGTTACTCGGGACAGGGTAATGGAAACACCATATATTTT
d_gene: TRBD1; j_gene: TRBJ2-7; abundance: many; v_gene: TRBV27; CDR3aa: CASSPPRTGSFYEQYF; CDR3nt: TGTGCCAGCAGTCCGCCCCGGACAGGGAGTTTCTACGAGCAGTACTTC
d_gene: TRBD1; j_gene: TRBJ2-3; abundance: -; v_gene: TRBV9; CDR3aa: CASSVTDRERDTQYF; CDR3nt: TGTGCCAGCAGCGTAACGGACAGGGAGAGGGATACGCAGTATTTT
d_gene: -; j_gene: TRBJ2-7; abundance: many; v_gene: TRBV14; CDR3aa: CASSHQQMIPEQYF; CDR3nt: TGTGCCAGCAGCCATCAACAGATGATCCCCGAGCAGTACTTC
d_gene: -; j_gene: TRBJ2-2; abundance: many; v_gene: TRBV30; CDR3aa: CAGPYNTGELFF; CDR3nt: TGTGCCGGACCCTATAACACCGGGGAGCTGTTTTTT
d_gene: -; j_gene: TRBJ1-5; abundance: few; v_gene: TRBV27; CDR3aa: CASSFLSGGASNQPQHF; CDR3nt: TGTGCCAGCAGTTTTCTGTCTGGGGGAGCTAGCAATCAGCCCCAGCATTTT
d_gene: -; j_gene: TRBJ1-1; abundance: -; v_gene: TRBV6-2/TRBV6-3; CDR3aa: CASSQGINTEAFF; CDR3nt: TGTGCCAGCAGTCAGGGAATAAACACTGAAGCTTTCTTT
d_gene: TRBD2; j_gene: TRBJ2-4; abundance: -; v_gene: TRBV7-2; CDR3aa: CASSLSGKGRNIQYF; CDR3nt: TGTGCCAGCAGCCTGAGCGGGAAGGGGCGGAACATTCAGTACTTC
d_gene: TRBD2; j_gene: TRBJ2-3; abundance: few; v_gene: TRBV20-1; CDR3aa: CSAEPPLGTSFTDTQYF; CDR3nt: TGCAGTGCTGAGCCACCACTAGGGACTAGCTTCACAGATACGCAGTATTTT
d_gene: TRBD2; j_gene: TRBJ2-1; abundance: many; v_gene: TRBV18; CDR3aa: CASSPIAGGPSYNEQFF; CDR3nt: TGTGCCAGCTCACCCATAGCGGGAGGGCCGTCCTACAATGAGCAGTTCTTC
d_gene: -; j_gene: TRBJ1-5; abundance: many; v_gene: TRBV12-3/TRBV12-4; CDR3aa: CASSLMGGNQPQHF; CDR3nt: TGTGCCAGCAGTTTAATGGGGGGTAATCAGCCCCAGCATTTT
d_gene: -; j_gene: TRBJ2-1; abundance: -; v_gene: TRBV6-6; CDR3aa: CASSYSIGTRYNEQFF; CDR3nt: TGTGCCAGCAGTTACTCGATCGGGACGCGCTACAATGAGCAGTTCTTC
d_gene: TRBD1; j_gene: TRBJ2-2; abundance: many; v_gene: TRBV28; CDR3aa: CASTDRVRELFF; CDR3nt: TGTGCCAGCACCGACAGGGTCCGGGAGCTGTTTTTT
d_gene: TRBD1; j_gene: TRBJ2-5; abundance: few; v_gene: TRBV6-2/TRBV6-3; CDR3aa: CASSYPDRGPQETQYF; CDR3nt: TGTGCCAGCAGTTACCCAGACAGGGGCCCCCAAGAGACCCAGTACTTC
d_gene: -; j_gene: TRBJ1-3; abundance: -; v_gene: TRBV6-2/TRBV6-3; CDR3aa: CASNRVSGNTIYF; CDR3nt: TGTGCCAGCAACCGAGTCTCTGGAAACACCATATATTTT
d_gene: -; j_gene: TRBJ2-7; abundance: many; v_gene: TRBV4-1; CDR3aa: CASSQDRQAGGSLHEQYF; CDR3nt: TGCGCCAGCAGCCAAGATCGACAGGCCGGTGGGAGTCTCCACGAGCAGTACTTC
d_gene: TRBD1; j_gene: TRBJ1-1; abundance: many; v_gene: TRBV27; CDR3aa: CASNLGQGGTEAFF; CDR3nt: TGTGCCAGCAATCTCGGACAGGGGGGCACTGAAGCTTTCTTT
d_gene: -; j_gene: TRBJ2-7; abundance: -; v_gene: TRBV4-1; CDR3aa: CASSQVLRDYEQYF; CDR3nt: TGCGCCAGCAGCCAAGTTTTGAGGGACTACGAGCAGTACTTC
d_gene: -; j_gene: TRBJ2-7; abundance: many; v_gene: TRBV28; CDR3aa: CASSLSGVFSSYEQYF; CDR3nt: TGTGCCAGCAGTTTATCGGGAGTATTTAGCTCCTACGAGCAGTACTTC
d_gene: -; j_gene: TRBJ2-3; abundance: few; v_gene: TRBV9; CDR3aa: CASSPSGVSTDTQYF; CDR3nt: TGTGCCAGCAGCCCAAGCGGAGTCAGCACAGATACGCAGTATTTT
d_gene: -; j_gene: TRBJ2-7; abundance: many; v_gene: TRBV11-2; CDR3aa: CASSLGYPGTQGDEQYF; CDR3nt: TGTGCCAGCAGCTTAGGATACCCCGGGACTCAGGGGGACGAGCAGTACTTC
d_gene: -; j_gene: TRBJ1-2; abundance: many; v_gene: TRBV7-8; CDR3aa: CASSPMTGYGYTF; CDR3nt: TGTGCCAGCAGCCCCATGACAGGCTATGGCTACACCTTC
d_gene: -; j_gene: TRBJ2-1; abundance: -; v_gene: TRBV7-9; CDR3aa: CASTTRLDEQFF; CDR3nt: TGTGCCAGCACTACACGGCTCGATGAGCAGTTCTTC
d_gene: -; j_gene: TRBJ2-1; abundance: many; v_gene: TRBV20-1; CDR3aa: CSARDLRLASSYNEQFF; CDR3nt: TGCAGTGCTAGAGATCTACGACTGGCGAGCTCCTACAATGAGCAGTTCTTC
d_gene: -; j_gene: TRBJ1-2; abundance: few; v_gene: TRBV7-2; CDR3aa: CASSPGGRIYGYTF; CDR3nt: TGTGCCAGCAGCCCCGGGGGGCGCATCTATGGCTACACCTTC
d_gene: -; j_gene: TRBJ1-5; abundance: -; v_gene: TRBV9; CDR3aa: CASSPDGKGSQPQHF; CDR3nt: TGTGCCAGCAGCCCCGATGGCAAGGGTAGTCAGCCCCAGCATTTT